Each of the 8 T cell receptor beta chains below was sequenced from the same sample in a study of cytomegalovirus exposure and HLA in healthy donors. The study ran its PCR with 60 Vbeta and 13 Jbeta primers. TCRdb keeps only in-frame clones here, not all; method: immunoSEQ multiplex PCR. This repertoire shows 100,000 to 150,000 clones, over 75% found once; its top ten account for roughly 3.5%. Sequencing was done on a sample of PBMCs. These receptors were collected from a human donor in good health.

A note on this clone: The sample has other DNA sequences that encode this CDR3 too. The CDR3 sequence is CASSYWSYGYTF. CDR3 DNA: TGTGCCAGCAGTTATTGGAGCTATGGCTACACCTTC. The rearrangement joins TRBV6-5 to TRBJ1-2; D is unclear. Germline-derived CDR1 and CDR2 are MNHEY and SVGAGI. Trimming took off 3 bases at V and 4 bases at J, with 6 bases between the two ends. This CDR3 is built from 12 residues.

The chain uses TRBV19 and TRBJ2-3; 8 nucleotides line up with TRBD1. The CDR3 is 14 residues long. J gave up 2 bases and V 6 bases, and 4 bases lay outside the gene matches. The germline gives CDR1 LNHDA, CDR2 SQIVND (reference sequence). As DNA, the CDR3 is TGTGCCAGTAGGACAGGGGCCCACACAGATACGCAGTATTTT. This codes for CASRTGAHTDTQYF.

This clone was counted only a few times. CDR3 bases: TGTGCCAGCAGTACCGGGACAGGGGGCCGGAGCAATCAGCCCCAGCATTTT. It translates to CASSTGTGGRSNQPQHF. The rearrangement links TRBV2 to TRBJ1-5; 12 positions match TRBD1. After removal of 5 bases from V and 1 base from J, the junction contained 6 bases not matched to a gene. The germline gives CDR1 SNHLY, CDR2 FYNNEI. The CDR3 has 17 residues.

This clone was picked up one time. This rearrangement joins TRBV18 to TRBJ1-1, with D possibly matching TRBD1 (5 bases). The germline V gene encodes CDR1 KGHSH and CDR2 LQKENI. The V end was cut by 4 bases, the J end by 1 base, with 7 bases between. The length of the CDR3 is 13 residues. The DNA for the CDR3 is TGTGCCAGCTCACGCGGACAGAACACTGAAGCTTTCTTT. Its protein product is CASSRGQNTEAFF. The full variable domain, rest sourced from reference TRBV18 and TRBJ1-1, is NAGVMQNPRHLVRRRGQEARLRCSPMKGHSHVYWYRQLPEEGLKFMVYLQKENIIDESGMPKERFSAEFPKEGPSILRIQQVVRGDSAAYFCASSRGQNTEAFFGQGTRLTVV.

The chain joins TRBV6-5 to TRBJ2-1; 14 nucleotides agree with TRBD2. This CDR3 has 16 amino acids. Trimming at V came to 3 bases and at J to 5 bases, leaving 3 bases not matched to a gene. The germline V gene has CDR1 MNHEY and CDR2 SVGAGI. CDR3 nucleotides: TGTGCCAGCAGTTATTCGGGACTAGCGGGGGACAATGAGCAGTTCTTC. Translation: CASSYSGLAGDNEQFF.

The rearrangement uses TRBV5-1 and TRBJ1-4, with 7 bases matching TRBD1. Per germline, CDR1 SGHRS and CDR2 YFSETQ. J gave up 2 bases and V 4 bases, and 5 bases lay outside the gene matches. The CDR3 sequence is 15 residues long. In nucleotides, the CDR3 is TGCGCCAGCAGCATAGGGGGCTCGACTAATGAAAAACTGTTTTTT. Translated, it gives CASSIGGSTNEKLFF.

This rearrangement joins TRBV11-2 to TRBJ1-3; 8 positions agree with TRBD1. V shed 3 bases and J 4 bases; nucleotides not matched to a gene: 14. CDR3 length: 18 amino acids. Germline CDR1 SGHAT, CDR2 FQNNGV. The CDR3 DNA is TGTGCCAGCAGCTTGAGAGGACAGGGTGATTCGGGAGGAAACACCATATATTTT. This gives the protein CASSLRGQGDSGGNTIYF.

The genes are TRBV19 and TRBJ2-1; TRBD1 is a possible D gene (5 bases). The CDR3 is 15 amino acids. V lost 3 bases to trimming and J lost 5 bases, with 14 bases between them. CDR1 and CDR2 from the germline V gene are LNHDA and SQIVND (reference sequence). The CDR3 nucleotides read TGTGCCAGTAGTATTGATGGGGCCGGTCACAATGAGCAGTTCTTC. Translation: CASSIDGAGHNEQFF.